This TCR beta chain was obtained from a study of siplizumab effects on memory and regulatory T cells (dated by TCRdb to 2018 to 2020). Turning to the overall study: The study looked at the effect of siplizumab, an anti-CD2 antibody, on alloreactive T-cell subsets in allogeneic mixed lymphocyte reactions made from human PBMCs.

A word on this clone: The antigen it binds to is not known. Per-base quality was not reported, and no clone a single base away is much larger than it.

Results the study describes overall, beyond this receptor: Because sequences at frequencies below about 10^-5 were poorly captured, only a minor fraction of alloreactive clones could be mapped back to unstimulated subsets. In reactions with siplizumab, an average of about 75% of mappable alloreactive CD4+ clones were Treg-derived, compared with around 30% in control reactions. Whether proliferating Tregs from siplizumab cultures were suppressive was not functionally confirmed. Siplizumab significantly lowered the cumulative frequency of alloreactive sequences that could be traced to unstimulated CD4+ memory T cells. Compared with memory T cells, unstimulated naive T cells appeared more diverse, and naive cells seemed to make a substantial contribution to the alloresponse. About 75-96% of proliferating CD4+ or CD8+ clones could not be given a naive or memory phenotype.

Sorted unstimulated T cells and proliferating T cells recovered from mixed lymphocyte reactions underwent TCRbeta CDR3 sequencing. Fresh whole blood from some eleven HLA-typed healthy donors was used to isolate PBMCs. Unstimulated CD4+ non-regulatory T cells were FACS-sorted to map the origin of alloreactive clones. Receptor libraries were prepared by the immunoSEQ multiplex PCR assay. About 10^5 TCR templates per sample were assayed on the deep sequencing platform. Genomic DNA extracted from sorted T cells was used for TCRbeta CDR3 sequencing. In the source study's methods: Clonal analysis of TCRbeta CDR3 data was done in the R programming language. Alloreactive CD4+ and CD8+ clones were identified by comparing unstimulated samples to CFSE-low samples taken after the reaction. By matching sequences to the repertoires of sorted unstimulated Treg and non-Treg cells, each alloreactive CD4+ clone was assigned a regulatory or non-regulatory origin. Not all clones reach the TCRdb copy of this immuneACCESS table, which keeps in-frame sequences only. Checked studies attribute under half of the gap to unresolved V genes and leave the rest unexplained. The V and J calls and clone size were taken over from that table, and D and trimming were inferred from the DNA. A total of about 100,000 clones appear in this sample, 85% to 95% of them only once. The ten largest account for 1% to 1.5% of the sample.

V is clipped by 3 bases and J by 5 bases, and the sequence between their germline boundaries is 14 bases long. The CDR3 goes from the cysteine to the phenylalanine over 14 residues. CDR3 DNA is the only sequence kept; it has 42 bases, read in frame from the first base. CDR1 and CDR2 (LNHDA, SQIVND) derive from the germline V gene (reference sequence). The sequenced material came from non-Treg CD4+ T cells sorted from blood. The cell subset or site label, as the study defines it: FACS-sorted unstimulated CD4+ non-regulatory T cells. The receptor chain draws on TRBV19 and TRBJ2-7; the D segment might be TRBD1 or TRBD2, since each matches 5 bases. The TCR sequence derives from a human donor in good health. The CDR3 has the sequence CASSITGLGHEQYF. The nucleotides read TGTGCCAGTAGTATTACGGGGCTTGGCCACGAGCAGTACTTC.